A selection of T cell receptor beta chains follows, all from one sample in a study of OX40 agonist ivuxolimab in advanced cancers. Clones were sequenced by immunoSEQ multiplex PCR, and TCRdb holds only the in-frame ones, with some missing. Here the sample spans 30,000 to 50,000 clones, about 89% being singletons. The specimen was CD4+ or CD8+ T cells sorted from blood, collected in a trial of the OX40 agonist ivuxolimab. Every receptor here comes from an adult with an advanced solid tumor such as melanoma, head and neck, liver or kidney cancer. CDR3s leave out the opening cysteine and the closing phenylalanine or tryptophan.

v_call,cdr3_length,cdr3_aa
TRBV6-1,11,ATKDRVNYGYT
TRBV6-1,14,ASSDTGGGNAGELF
TRBV9,12,ASSLQDSNQPQH
TRBV29-1,9,SAGGSNGYT
TRBV11-2,12,ASSPLGDRRGYT
TRBV5-1,11,ASSLANEDEQF
TRBV11-2,13,ASSPDRGSSYEQY
TRBV7-8,10,ASSLGGEPQH
TRBV28,9,VSTGNTEAF
TRBV18,18,ASSPRRLAGGMSNYNEQF
TRBV5-1,12,ASRVDSAQETQY
TRBV5-1,12,ASSRQGAGDTIY
TRBV28,11,ASSSPGVNEQY
TRBV6-1,13,ASSELASGGAIPF